This record looks at one T cell receptor beta chain sequence and its context. Its specificity is unknown. The trim removed 4 bases at V and 6 bases at J, leaving 11 bases unmatched. The CDR3 sequence is 15 residues long. Germline loops: CDR1 SGHKS, CDR2 YYEKEE (reference sequence). Researchers ran the PCR with 60 Vbeta and 13 Jbeta primers. Sequenced by immunoSEQ multiplex PCR; TCRdb stores in-frame clones only, minus some. The top ten clones hold approximately 3.8% of a sample with about 93,000 clones, under 90% of them seen once. The sample is drawn from a study of cytomegalovirus exposure and HLA in healthy donors. Study-level information: About 80 million unique TCRs from HLA-typed donors were held in an early data release. Study-wide findings and caveats: The authors assumed roughly uniform sequencing depth across donors for presence/absence analyses. With later analysis, a missense DCLRE1C variant became linked to TCR beta V- and J-gene trimming. Associated with HLA alleles at 0.05 false discovery rate in a later analysis were over 15,000 TCR beta sequences.

The rearrangement joins TRBV5-5 to TRBJ2-3, with 7 bases lining up with TRBD1. The sequenced sample was PBMCs. This receptor was obtained from a man aged 45 to 65 in good health and CMV-seronegative. The CDR3 nucleotides are TGTGCCAGCAGCCTAAAACGGACAGGCGGGGATACGCAGTATTTT. This gives the protein CASSLKRTGGDTQYF.